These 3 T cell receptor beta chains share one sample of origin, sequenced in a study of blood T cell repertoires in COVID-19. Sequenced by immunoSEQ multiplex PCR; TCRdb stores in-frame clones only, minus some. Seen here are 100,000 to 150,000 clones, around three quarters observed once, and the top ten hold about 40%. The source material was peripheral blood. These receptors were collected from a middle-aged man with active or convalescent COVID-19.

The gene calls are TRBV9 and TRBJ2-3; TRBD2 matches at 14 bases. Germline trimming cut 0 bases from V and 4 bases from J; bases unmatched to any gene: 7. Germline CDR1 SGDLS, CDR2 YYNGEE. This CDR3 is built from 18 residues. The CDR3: CASSVAGTSGSGSDTQYF. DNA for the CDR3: TGTGCCAGCAGCGTAGCAGGGACTAGCGGGAGTGGGTCAGATACGCAGTATTTT. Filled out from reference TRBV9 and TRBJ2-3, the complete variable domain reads DSGVTQTPKHLITATGQRVTLRCSPRSGDLSVYWYQQSLDQGLQFLIQYYNGEERAKGNILERFSAQQFPDLHSELNLSSLELGDSALYFCASSVAGTSGSGSDTQYFGPGTRLTVL.

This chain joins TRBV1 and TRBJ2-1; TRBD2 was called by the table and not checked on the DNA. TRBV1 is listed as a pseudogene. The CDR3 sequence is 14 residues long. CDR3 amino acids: CTSSPTSGHNEQFF. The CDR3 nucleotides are TGCACCAGCAGCCCGACTAGCGGGCACAATGAGCAGTTCTTC.

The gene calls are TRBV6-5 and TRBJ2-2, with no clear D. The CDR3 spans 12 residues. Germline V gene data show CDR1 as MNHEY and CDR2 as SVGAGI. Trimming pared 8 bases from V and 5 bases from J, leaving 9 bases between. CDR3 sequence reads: CASARVTGELFF. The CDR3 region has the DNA TGTGCCAGCGCTAGAGTTACCGGGGAGCTGTTTTTT.